Below, 12 T cell receptor beta chains from the same sample are listed, as sequenced in a study of control samples from healthy donors and cancer patients. Produced via immunoSEQ multiplex PCR; TCRdb's table is partial and in-frame only. The table has about 160,000 clones, about 90% seen once; the top ten hold 9.5% to 15%. The sequenced material came from blood. The receptor source for this set is a man aged 25-45 years in good health.

V gene TRBV19 combines with J gene TRBJ1-5; D gene unclear. CDR1 and CDR2 (germline): LNHDA, SQIVND (reference sequence). The CDR3 sequence is 12 residues long. The V gene lost 6 bases and the J gene lost 7 bases, with 10 bases spanning the gap. The CDR3 reads CASRSDGQPQHF. The CDR3 coding sequence is TGTGCCAGTAGGTCGGATGGACAGCCCCAGCATTTT. Looking up the rest from reference TRBV19 and TRBJ1-5 gives the full variable domain: DGGITQSPKYLFRKEGQNVTLSCEQNLNHDAMYWYRQDPGQGLRLIYYSQIVNDFQKGDIAEGYSVSREKKESFPLTVTSAQKNPTAFYLCASRSDGQPQHFGDGTRLSIL.

This chain connects TRBV6-5 to TRBJ2-1, with D possibly TRBD1 on 6 matching bases. The CDR3 runs to 16 residues. Looked up from germline, CDR1 is MNHEY and CDR2 is SVGAGI. Trimming stripped 0 bases from V and 4 bases from J, with 13 bases between. The CDR3 DNA is TGTGCCAGCAGTTACTCAGGACAGTTTGCTTACAATGAGCAGTTCTTC. It codes for CASSYSGQFAYNEQFF.

The rearrangement joins TRBV3-1 (or the pseudogene TRBV3-2) to TRBJ1-2; TRBD1 might be the D (6 bases). V shed 4 bases and J shed 2 bases, with 11 bases lying between them. Looked up from germline, CDR1 is LGHDT and CDR2 is YNNKEL (reference sequence). The CDR3 totals 14 residues. The DNA for the CDR3 is TGTGCCAGCAGCCTACGCGGGACAAACTATGGCTACACCTTC. Translating gives CASSLRGTNYGYTF.

V is TRBV27 and J is TRBJ2-7, with unresolved D. This CDR3 comprises 13 residues. Germline V gene sequence: CDR1 MNHEY, CDR2 SMNVEV (reference sequence). Trimming removed 2 bases at V and 6 bases at J, with 11 bases between. CDR3 in amino acids: CASSLGSGTEQYF. The CDR3 DNA reads TGTGCCAGCAGTTTAGGTTCTGGAACCGAGCAGTACTTC.

The J gene is TRBJ1-4, the V gene TRBV6-1, with D hard to call. The CDR3 loop spans 15 amino acids. Looked up from germline, CDR1 is MNHNS and CDR2 is SASEGT. V gave up 0 bases and J gave up 6 bases, with 11 bases separating them. CDR3 in amino acids: CASSEASYPYEKLFF. The CDR3 nucleotides are TGTGCCAGCAGTGAAGCGTCTTACCCTTATGAAAAACTGTTTTTT.

The chain is built from TRBV16 and TRBJ2-3; D gene uncertain. CDR3 size: 13 residues. The V end was cut by 2 bases, the J end by 5 bases, with 8 bases between. Looked up from germline, CDR1 is KGHSY and CDR2 is FQNENV. CDR3 DNA sequence: TGTGCCAGCAGCCAAGGGATCCGAGATACGCAGTATTTT. As protein: CASSQGIRDTQYF.

This chain joins TRBV5-8 and TRBJ2-3; 9 bases line up with TRBD2. CDR1 is SGHTS and CDR2 is YDEGEE in the germline V gene. The length of the CDR3 is 17 residues. Trimming removed 0 bases from V and 2 bases from J; junction bases left unmatched: 7. CDR3 in amino acids: CASSLEGGGRATDTQYF. CDR3 DNA: TGTGCCAGCAGCTTGGAGGGGGGCGGGAGGGCCACAGATACGCAGTATTTT.

This chain joins TRBV7-3 and TRBJ2-3; D not certain. From germline, CDR1 is SGHTA and CDR2 FQGTGA. The length of the CDR3 is 15 residues. V was pared by 1 base and J by 2 bases, with 10 bases between. The CDR3 loop reads CASSLRGSYTDTQYF. The DNA of the CDR3 is TGTGCCAGCAGCTTAAGGGGATCGTACACAGATACGCAGTATTTT.

The CDR3 DNA sequence: TGTGCCAGCAGCTTAGGGGTCAGAGCATCTGGAAACACCATATATTTT. Translated, it gives CASSLGVRASGNTIYF. V usage is TRBV7-6 and J usage is TRBJ1-3; unclear D gene. The germline V and J ends were trimmed by 1 base and 1 base, with 11 bases remaining between them. CDR1 and CDR2 (germline): SGHVS, FNYEAQ. This CDR3 is 16 amino acids long.

The chain has TRBV27 and TRBJ2-1; D possibly matches TRBD1 or TRBD2 (7 bases each). In germline, CDR1 is MNHEY, CDR2 SMNVEV (reference sequence). V shed 7 bases and J shed 10 bases, with 26 bases lying between them. The CDR3 is 16 residues long. CDR3 DNA sequence: TGTGCCAGCAAGTTCACAGGGGCTACGGGGAGGGAGGAGCAGTTCTTC. Protein: CASKFTGATGREEQFF.

In its sample, this clone was seen once. The chain recombines TRBV6-6 with TRBJ2-2; D is unresolved. Germline loops: CDR1 MNHNY, CDR2 SVGAGI (reference sequence). This CDR3 region has 12 residues. V was trimmed by 2 bases and J by 13 bases, leaving 11 bases between them. CDR3 DNA: TGTGCCAGCAGTTACAGGGATTTATGGCTGTTTTTT. Translating gives CASSYRDLWLFF.

A note on this clone: This sample includes further DNA sequences coding for the same CDR3. This rearrangement joins TRBV18 to TRBJ2-1, with D perhaps TRBD2 (6 bases). Germline CDR1 and CDR2: KGHSH and LQKENI. Trimming cost V 3 bases and J 4 bases, with 13 bases left between them. This CDR3 region has 15 residues. The CDR3 spells CASSPSRGLYNEQFF. In DNA form, the CDR3 reads TGTGCCAGCTCACCCTCGCGGGGCTTATACAATGAGCAGTTCTTC.